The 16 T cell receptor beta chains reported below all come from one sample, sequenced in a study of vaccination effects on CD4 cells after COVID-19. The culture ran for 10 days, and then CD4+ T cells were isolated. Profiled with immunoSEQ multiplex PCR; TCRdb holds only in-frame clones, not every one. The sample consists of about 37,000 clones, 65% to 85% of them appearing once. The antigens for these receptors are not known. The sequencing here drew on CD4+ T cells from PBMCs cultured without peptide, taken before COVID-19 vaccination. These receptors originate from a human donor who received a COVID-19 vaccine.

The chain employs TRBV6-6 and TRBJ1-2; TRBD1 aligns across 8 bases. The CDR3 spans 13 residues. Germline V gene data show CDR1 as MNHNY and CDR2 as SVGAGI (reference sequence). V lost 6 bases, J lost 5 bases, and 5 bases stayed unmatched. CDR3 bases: TGTGCCAGCAGGGACAGGGCGGGGTATGGCTACACCTTC. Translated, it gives CASRDRAGYGYTF.

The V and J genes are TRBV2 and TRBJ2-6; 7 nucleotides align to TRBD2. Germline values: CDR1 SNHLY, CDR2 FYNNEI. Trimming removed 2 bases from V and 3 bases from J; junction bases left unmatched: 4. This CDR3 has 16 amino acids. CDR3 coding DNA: TGTGCCAGCAGTGAATTGGGAGGGGTTGGGGCCAACGTCCTGACTTTC. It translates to CASSELGGVGANVLTF.

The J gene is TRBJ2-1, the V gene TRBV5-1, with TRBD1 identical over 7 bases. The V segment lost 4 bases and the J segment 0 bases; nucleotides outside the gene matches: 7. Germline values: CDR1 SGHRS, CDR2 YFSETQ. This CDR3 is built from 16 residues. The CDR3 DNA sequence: TGCGCCAGCAGCCGACTACAGGGGAGCTCCTACAATGAGCAGTTCTTC. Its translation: CASSRLQGSSYNEQFF.

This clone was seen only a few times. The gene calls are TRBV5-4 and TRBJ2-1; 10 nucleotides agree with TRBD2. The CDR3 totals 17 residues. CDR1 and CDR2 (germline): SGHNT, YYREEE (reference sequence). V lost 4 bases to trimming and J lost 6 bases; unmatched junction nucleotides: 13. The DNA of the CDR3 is TGTGCCAGCAGCACTTCCCTTCTAGCGGGAGTTGGCAATGAGCAGTTCTTC. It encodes CASSTSLLAGVGNEQFF.

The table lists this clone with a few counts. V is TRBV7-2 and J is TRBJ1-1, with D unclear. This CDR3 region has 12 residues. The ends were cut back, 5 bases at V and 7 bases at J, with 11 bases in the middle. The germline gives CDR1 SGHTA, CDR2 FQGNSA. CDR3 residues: CASSQSWGEAFF. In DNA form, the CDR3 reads TGTGCCAGCAGCCAATCTTGGGGTGAAGCTTTCTTT.

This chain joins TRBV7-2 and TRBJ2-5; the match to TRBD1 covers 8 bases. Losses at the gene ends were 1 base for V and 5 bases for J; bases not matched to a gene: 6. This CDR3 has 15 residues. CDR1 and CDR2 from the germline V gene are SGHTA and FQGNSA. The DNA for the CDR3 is TGTGCCAGCAGCTTAGAGCTAGGACAGGGTGAGACCCAGTACTTC. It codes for CASSLELGQGETQYF.

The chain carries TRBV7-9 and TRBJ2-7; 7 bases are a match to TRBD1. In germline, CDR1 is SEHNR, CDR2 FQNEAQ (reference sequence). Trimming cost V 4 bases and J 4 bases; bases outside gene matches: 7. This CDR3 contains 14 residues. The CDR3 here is CASSSGTVGYEQYF. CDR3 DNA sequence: TGTGCCAGCAGCTCCGGGACAGTAGGTTACGAGCAGTACTTC.

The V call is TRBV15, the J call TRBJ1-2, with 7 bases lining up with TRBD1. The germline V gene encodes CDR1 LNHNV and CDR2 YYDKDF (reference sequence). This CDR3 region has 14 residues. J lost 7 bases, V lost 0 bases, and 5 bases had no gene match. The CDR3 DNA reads TGTGCCACCAGCAGAGAGGGAGGGGGCGCTGGCTACACCTTC. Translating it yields CATSREGGGAGYTF.

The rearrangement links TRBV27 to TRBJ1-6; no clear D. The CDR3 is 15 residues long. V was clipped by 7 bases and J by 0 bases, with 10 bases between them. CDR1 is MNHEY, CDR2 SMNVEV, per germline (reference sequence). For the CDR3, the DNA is TGTGCCAGCACCCTGACACCCTCCTATAATTCACCCCTCCACTTT. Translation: CASTLTPSYNSPLHF.

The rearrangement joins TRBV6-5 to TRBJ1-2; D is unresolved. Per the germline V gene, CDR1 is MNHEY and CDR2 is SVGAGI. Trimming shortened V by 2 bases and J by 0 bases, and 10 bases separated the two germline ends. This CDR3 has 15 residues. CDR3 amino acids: CASSYRRTANYGYTF. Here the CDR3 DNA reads TGTGCCAGCAGTTACCGACGGACGGCTAACTATGGCTACACCTTC.

CDR3 sequence: CASSYGSGQPQHF. CDR3 DNA: TGTGCCAGCAGTTATGGCTCGGGTCAGCCCCAGCATTTT. The chain employs TRBV6-6 and TRBJ1-5; no definite D call. CDR3 length equals 13 residues. Trimming took off 3 bases at V and 6 bases at J, with 9 bases between the two ends. From germline, CDR1 is MNHNY and CDR2 SVGAGI (reference sequence).

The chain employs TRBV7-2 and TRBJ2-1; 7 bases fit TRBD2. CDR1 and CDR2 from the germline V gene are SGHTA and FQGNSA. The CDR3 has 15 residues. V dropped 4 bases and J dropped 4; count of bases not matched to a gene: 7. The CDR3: CASSWASGKYNEQFF. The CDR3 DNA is TGTGCCAGCAGCTGGGCTAGCGGAAAATACAATGAGCAGTTCTTC.

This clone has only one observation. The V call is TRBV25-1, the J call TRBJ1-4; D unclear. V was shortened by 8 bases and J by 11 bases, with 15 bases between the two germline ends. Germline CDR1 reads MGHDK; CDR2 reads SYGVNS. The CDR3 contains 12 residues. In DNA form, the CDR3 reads TGTGCCAGCCGGATCCCGGGTGGGAAACTGTTTTTT. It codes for CASRIPGGKLFF.

The CDR3 region has the DNA TGTGCCAGCAGCCCAGCAGACCGGGCTGAGCAGTTCTTC. It is translated as CASSPADRAEQFF. The chain employs TRBV6-5 and TRBJ2-1; D not resolved. CDR1 is MNHEY, CDR2 SVGAGI, per germline. The V and J ends lost 6 bases and 9 bases respectively, with 15 bases between them. There are 13 residues in the CDR3.

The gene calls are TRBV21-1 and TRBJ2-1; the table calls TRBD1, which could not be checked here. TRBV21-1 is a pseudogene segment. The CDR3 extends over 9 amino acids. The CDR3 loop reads CASPQGQFF. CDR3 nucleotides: TGTGCCAGCCCCCAGGGGCAGTTCTTC.

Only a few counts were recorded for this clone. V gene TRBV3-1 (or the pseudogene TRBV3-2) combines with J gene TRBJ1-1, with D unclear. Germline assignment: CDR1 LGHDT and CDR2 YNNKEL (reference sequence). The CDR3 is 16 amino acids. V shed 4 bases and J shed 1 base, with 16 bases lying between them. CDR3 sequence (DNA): TGTGCCAGCAGCCGAGGTTGGATGGGCCGGAACACTGAAGCTTTCTTT. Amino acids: CASSRGWMGRNTEAFF.